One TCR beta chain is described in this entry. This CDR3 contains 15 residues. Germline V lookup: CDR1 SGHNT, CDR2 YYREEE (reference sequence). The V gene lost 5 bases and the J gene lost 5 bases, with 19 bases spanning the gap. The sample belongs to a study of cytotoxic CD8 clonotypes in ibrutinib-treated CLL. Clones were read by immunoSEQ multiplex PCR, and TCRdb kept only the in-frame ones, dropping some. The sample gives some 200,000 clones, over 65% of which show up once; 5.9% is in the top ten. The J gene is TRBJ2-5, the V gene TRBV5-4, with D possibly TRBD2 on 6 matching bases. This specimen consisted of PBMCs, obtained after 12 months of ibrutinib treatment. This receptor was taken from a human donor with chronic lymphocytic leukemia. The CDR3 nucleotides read TGTGCCAGCAGTCGGCGGGGCGGAGGTTTGGAGACCCAGTACTTC. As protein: CASSRRGGGLETQYF.